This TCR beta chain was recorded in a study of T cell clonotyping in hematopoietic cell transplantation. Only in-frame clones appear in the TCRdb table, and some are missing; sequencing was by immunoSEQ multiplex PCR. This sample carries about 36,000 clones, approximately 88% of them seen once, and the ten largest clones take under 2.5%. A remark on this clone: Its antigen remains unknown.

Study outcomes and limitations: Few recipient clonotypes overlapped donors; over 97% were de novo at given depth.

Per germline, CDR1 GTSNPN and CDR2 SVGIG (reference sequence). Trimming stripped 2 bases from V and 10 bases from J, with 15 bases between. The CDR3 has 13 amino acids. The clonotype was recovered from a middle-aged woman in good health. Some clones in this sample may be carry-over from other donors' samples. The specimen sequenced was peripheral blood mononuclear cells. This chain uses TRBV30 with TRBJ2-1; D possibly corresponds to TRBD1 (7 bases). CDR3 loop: CAWSQEGAGEQFF. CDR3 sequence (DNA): TGTGCCTGGAGTCAGGAGGGGGCAGGGGAGCAGTTCTTC.